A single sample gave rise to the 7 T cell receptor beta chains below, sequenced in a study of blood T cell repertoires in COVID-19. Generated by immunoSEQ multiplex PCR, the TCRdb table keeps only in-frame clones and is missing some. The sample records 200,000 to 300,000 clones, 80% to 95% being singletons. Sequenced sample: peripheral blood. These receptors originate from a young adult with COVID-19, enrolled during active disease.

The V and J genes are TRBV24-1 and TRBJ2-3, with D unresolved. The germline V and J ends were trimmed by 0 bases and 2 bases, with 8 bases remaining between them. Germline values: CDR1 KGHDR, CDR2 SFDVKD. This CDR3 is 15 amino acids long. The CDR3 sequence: CATSDLHTNTDTQYF. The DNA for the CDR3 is TGTGCCACCAGTGATTTGCATACAAACACAGATACGCAGTATTTT.

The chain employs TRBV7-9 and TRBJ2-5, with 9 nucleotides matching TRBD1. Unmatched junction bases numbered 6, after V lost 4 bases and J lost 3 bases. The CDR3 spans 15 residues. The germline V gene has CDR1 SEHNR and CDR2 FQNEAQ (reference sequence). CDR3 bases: TGTGCCAGCAGCTCCCTAGACAGGGGGAAAGAGACCCAGTACTTC. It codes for CASSSLDRGKETQYF.

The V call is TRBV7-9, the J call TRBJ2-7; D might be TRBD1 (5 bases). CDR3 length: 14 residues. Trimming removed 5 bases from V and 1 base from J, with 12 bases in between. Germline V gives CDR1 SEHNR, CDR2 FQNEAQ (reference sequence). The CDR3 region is CASSLSTGSYEQYF. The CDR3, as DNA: TGTGCCAGCAGCCTGAGCACAGGTTCCTACGAGCAGTACTTC. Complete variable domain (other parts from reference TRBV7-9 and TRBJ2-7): DTGVSQNPRHKITKRGQNVTFRCDPISEHNRLYWYRQTLGQGPEFLTYFQNEAQLEKSRLLSDRFSAERPKGSFSTLEIQRTEQGDSAMYLCASSLSTGSYEQYFGPGTRLTVT.

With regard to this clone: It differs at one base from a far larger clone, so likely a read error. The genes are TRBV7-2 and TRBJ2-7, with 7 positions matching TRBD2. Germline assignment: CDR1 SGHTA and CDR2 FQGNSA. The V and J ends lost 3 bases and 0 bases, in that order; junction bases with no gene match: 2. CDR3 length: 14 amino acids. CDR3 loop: CASSFGGSSYEQYF. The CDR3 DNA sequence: TGTGCCAGCAGCTTCGGCGGGAGCTCCTACGAGCAGTACTTC.

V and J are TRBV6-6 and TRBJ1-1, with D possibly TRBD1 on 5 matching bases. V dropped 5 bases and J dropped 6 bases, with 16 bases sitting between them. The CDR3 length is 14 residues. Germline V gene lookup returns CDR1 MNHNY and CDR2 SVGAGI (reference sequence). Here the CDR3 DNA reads TGTGCCAGCAGTCTAACCCAGGGATCCCCTGAAGCTTTCTTT. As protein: CASSLTQGSPEAFF.

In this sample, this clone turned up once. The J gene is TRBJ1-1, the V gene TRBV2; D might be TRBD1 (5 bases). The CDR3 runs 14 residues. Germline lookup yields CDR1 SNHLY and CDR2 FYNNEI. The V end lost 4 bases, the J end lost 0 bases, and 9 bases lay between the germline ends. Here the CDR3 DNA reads TGTGCCAGCAGTGCTAGGGGCTTGAACACTGAAGCTTTCTTT. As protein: CASSARGLNTEAFF.

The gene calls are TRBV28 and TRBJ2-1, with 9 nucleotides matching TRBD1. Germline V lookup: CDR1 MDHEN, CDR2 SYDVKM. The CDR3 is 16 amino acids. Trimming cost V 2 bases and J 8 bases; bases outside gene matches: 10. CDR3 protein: CASSLVSGQGRDEQFF. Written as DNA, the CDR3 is TGTGCCAGCAGTTTAGTATCGGGACAGGGTAGAGATGAGCAGTTCTTC.